Listed below are T cell receptor delta chains from one sample, sequenced in a study of gamma-delta chains in newborns, infants, children. TCRdb redid the clone calls on the reads with CATT. Of a few thousand delta-chain clones listed, 2.7% are singletons. Sequenced sample: blood. The origin of the receptors is a child who was a newborn, infant or young child, either healthy, febrile or measles-vaccinated (not recorded which). Each CDR3 is given with its conserved first and last residue. Each record gives: V gene, J gene, CDR3 protein.

V gene: TRDV2; J gene: TRDJ2; CDR3 protein: CACDILGDTAQLFF
V gene: TRDV1; J gene: TRDJ2; CDR3 protein: CALGEGSPSAGGQTAQLFF
V gene: TRDV2; J gene: TRDJ1; CDR3 protein: CACDTVTGGYTRDKLIF
V gene: TRDV2; J gene: TRDJ3; CDR3 protein: CACDTVERSWDTRQMFF
V gene: TRDV2; J gene: TRDJ2; CDR3 protein: CACDTWGTAQLFF
V gene: TRDV2; J gene: TRDJ3; CDR3 protein: CACDTLYWGYERGGSWDTRQMFF
V gene: TRDV2; J gene: TRDJ2; CDR3 protein: CACDTLLGDLTAQLFF
V gene: TRDV2; J gene: TRDJ3; CDR3 protein: CACDTGGPNSWDTRQMFF
V gene: TRAV29/DV5; J gene: TRDJ1; CDR3 protein: CAASLRLLYTDKLIF
V gene: TRDV2; J gene: TRDJ3; CDR3 protein: CACDTVLGDTSSWDTRQMFF
V gene: TRDV2; J gene: TRDJ3; CDR3 protein: CACDAYSSSWDTRQMFF
V gene: TRDV2; J gene: TRDJ3; CDR3 protein: CACDTVLGDTPSWDTRQMFF
V gene: TRDV2; J gene: TRDJ3; CDR3 protein: CACDILGDTWDTRQMFF
V gene: TRDV2; J gene: TRDJ1; CDR3 protein: CACDTTGGYWGDKLIF
V gene: TRDV2; J gene: TRDJ1; CDR3 protein: CACDFWGIRGKLIF
V gene: TRDV2; J gene: TRDJ2; CDR3 protein: CACDTVGRTGGPALTAQPFF
V gene: TRDV2; J gene: TRDJ2; CDR3 protein: CACDTVGDTLTAQLFF
V gene: TRDV2; J gene: TRDJ3; CDR3 protein: CACDILGDMSWDTRQMFF
V gene: TRDV2; J gene: TRDJ3; CDR3 protein: CACDTGGYVGSWDTRQMFF
V gene: TRDV2; J gene: TRDJ3; CDR3 protein: CACGTAGGYTWDTRQMFF
V gene: TRDV2; J gene: TRDJ2; CDR3 protein: CACGTVDTPAQLFF
V gene: TRDV2; J gene: TRDJ3; CDR3 protein: CACDTLGDTPTWGSRDTRQMFF
V gene: TRDV2; J gene: TRDJ2; CDR3 protein: CACDPLLGDTRALTAQLFF
V gene: TRDV2; J gene: TRDJ3; CDR3 protein: CACDTGGYVSSWDTRQMFF
V gene: TRDV2; J gene: TRDJ3; CDR3 protein: CACDTGGYARSWDTRQMFF
V gene: TRDV2; J gene: TRDJ2; CDR3 protein: CACDRLLTGGYGSLTAQLFF
V gene: TRDV2; J gene: TRDJ2; CDR3 protein: CACDTLLGEAAQLFF
V gene: TRDV2; J gene: TRDJ2; CDR3 protein: CACDTVSPGGYAPAQLFF
V gene: TRDV2; J gene: TRDJ3; CDR3 protein: CACDATGGPSSWDTRQMFF
V gene: TRDV1; J gene: TRDJ1; CDR3 protein: CALGGFNSRLPWRPSDTDKLIF
V gene: TRDV1; J gene: TRDJ2; CDR3 protein: CALGDTGATAQLFF
V gene: TRDV2; J gene: TRDJ3; CDR3 protein: CACDTYWGMNPWDTRQMFF
V gene: TRDV2; J gene: TRDJ3; CDR3 protein: CACDTYWGKESWDTRQMFF
V gene: TRDV2; J gene: TRDJ3; CDR3 protein: CACDTGGYDSPWDTRQMFF